Below are 19 T cell receptor beta chains sequenced from a single sample in a study of blood T cell repertoires in COVID-19 (TCRdb year 2020). Receptor amplification or capture employed the immunoSEQ multiplex PCR assay. This is the immuneACCESS table as TCRdb keeps it, with only in-frame sequences that have V and J called. A part of the clones is gone; compared with another copy, unresolved V genes explain less than half, and the rest is unexplained. The sample table holds about 100,000 clones, of which more than 85% were seen once. In total, the top ten clones hold 6.5% to 8% of the sample. Material: peripheral blood. These receptors all stem from a man aged 25 to 40 in a cohort sampled during active COVID-19.

V usage is TRBV12-5 and J usage is TRBJ2-3; 10 nucleotides match TRBD2. The CDR3 length is 14 residues. Trimming at V came to 0 bases and at J to 7 bases, leaving 1 base not matched to a gene. Germline assignment: CDR1 LGHNT and CDR2 FRNRAP. Here the CDR3 DNA reads TGTGCTAGTGGTTTGGTAGCGGGGGGGAATACGCAGTATTTT. Protein sequence: CASGLVAGGNTQYF.

V and J are TRBV30 and TRBJ2-2; 9 positions match TRBD1. V dropped 5 bases and J dropped 5; count of bases not matched to a gene: 9. The V gene's germline CDR1 is GTSNPN and CDR2 SVGIG (reference sequence). CDR3 length: 15 amino acids. CDR3 coding DNA: TGTGCCTGGGACCGGGACAGGGTGGGGACCGGGGAGCTGTTTTTT. This codes for CAWDRDRVGTGELFF.

A word on this clone: Other nucleotide sequences from this sample produce the same CDR3. The V call is TRBV29-1, the J call TRBJ1-1; tentatively, D is TRBD1 (6 bases). CDR1 SQVTM and CDR2 ANQGSEA come from the germline V gene. The CDR3 consists of 12 residues. V shed 7 bases and J shed 2 bases, with 11 bases lying between them. The CDR3 region is CSALQGNTEAFF. The CDR3, as DNA: TGCAGCGCCCTACAGGGAAACACTGAAGCTTTCTTT.

This sequence joins TRBV28 and TRBJ2-5, with D tentatively TRBD1 (6 bases). Trimming removed 8 bases at V and 2 bases at J, with 12 bases between. CDR3 size: 13 residues. Germline loops: CDR1 MDHEN, CDR2 SYDVKM. CDR3 nucleotides: TGTGCCAGCCGCCTAGGGGGTCAAGAGACCCAGTACTTC. Its protein is CASRLGGQETQYF.

The chain couples TRBV4-2 to TRBJ2-3; TRBD2 matches 10 bases. V lost 4 bases, J lost 4 bases, and 11 bases stayed unmatched. Germline V gene data show CDR1 as LGHNA and CDR2 as YNFKEQ. This CDR3 comprises 17 residues. The CDR3 nucleotides read TGTGCCAGCAGCCCAGATCCGTCTAGCGGGGGCCCAGATACGCAGTATTTT. Translated: CASSPDPSSGGPDTQYF.

The chain employs TRBV6-4 and TRBJ2-2; D possibly corresponds to TRBD1 (7 bases). CDR1 and CDR2 (germline): MRHNA, SNTAGT. This CDR3 has 14 amino acids. Trimming removed 7 bases at V and 6 bases at J, with 15 bases between. As DNA, the CDR3 is TGTGCCAGCACGACCCAGGGGGGCGCCGGGGAGCTGTTTTTT. This codes for CASTTQGGAGELFF.

The V gene is TRBV7-2, the J gene TRBJ1-5, with 9 positions matching TRBD1. The CDR3 is made up of 14 amino acids. Germline V gene lookup returns CDR1 SGHTA and CDR2 FQGNSA. V was pared by 3 bases and J by 4 bases, with 1 base of the junction left unmatched. DNA for the CDR3: TGTGCCAGCAGCTTGGACAGGGGAAATCAGCCCCAGCATTTT. This sequence encodes CASSLDRGNQPQHF.

This clone was found a few times. The V gene is TRBV7-9, the J gene TRBJ1-2, with D perhaps matching TRBD1 (5 bases). Germline values: CDR1 SEHNR, CDR2 FQNEAQ (reference sequence). V lost 5 bases and J lost 1, with 17 bases in between. CDR3 size: 16 residues. The CDR3: CASSRSGVQDNYGYTF. The CDR3 region has the DNA TGTGCCAGCAGCCGAAGCGGGGTACAGGATAACTATGGCTACACCTTC.

This chain uses TRBV14 with TRBJ1-4, with TRBD1 as a possible D gene (6 bases). Trimming took off 4 bases at V and 0 bases at J, with 12 bases between the two ends. CDR3 size: 16 residues. Germline assignment: CDR1 SGHDN and CDR2 FVKESK. CDR3 loop: CASSPDNRATNEKLFF. For the CDR3, the DNA is TGTGCCAGCAGCCCAGATAACAGGGCAACTAATGAAAAACTGTTTTTT.

The rearrangement joins TRBV6-5 to TRBJ2-3, with 9 bases that match TRBD1. Per germline, CDR1 MNHEY and CDR2 SVGAGI. The ends lost 6 bases at V and 3 bases at J; junction bases unmatched: 7. The length of the CDR3 is 15 residues. For the CDR3, the DNA is TGTGCCAGCAGACAGGGGGCTTTGGGAACAGATACGCAGTATTTT. Amino acid sequence: CASRQGALGTDTQYF.

The rearrangement links TRBV3-1 (or the pseudogene TRBV3-2) to TRBJ1-1; 7 bases match TRBD1. J was trimmed by 4 bases and V by 4 bases; bases with no gene match: 6. CDR3 length: 14 amino acids. Germline loops: CDR1 LGHDT, CDR2 YNNKEL (reference sequence). The CDR3 protein is CASSPSPGGTEAFF. In nucleotides, the CDR3 is TGTGCCAGCAGCCCCTCCCCAGGGGGCACTGAAGCTTTCTTT.

This clone was recorded a few times. This chain connects TRBV29-1 to TRBJ2-2; tentatively, D is TRBD2 (6 bases). Trimming left V 2 bases short and J 3 bases short, with 13 bases between. Germline V CDR1 and CDR2: SQVTM, ANQGSEA. The length of the CDR3 is 15 residues. CDR3 coding DNA: TGCAGCGTTGAAAAGAGAGCGGGCCACACCGGGGAGCTGTTTTTT. It codes for CSVEKRAGHTGELFF.

The chain is built from TRBV27 and TRBJ1-6; 9 positions agree with TRBD1. The germline V gene has CDR1 MNHEY and CDR2 SMNVEV (reference sequence). There are 14 residues in the CDR3. V dropped 5 bases and J dropped 10; count of bases not matched to a gene: 6. The CDR3 is CASSVDRGKSPLHF. CDR3 in DNA: TGTGCCAGCAGTGTCGACAGGGGGAAGTCACCCCTCCACTTT.

The chain carries TRBV5-8 and TRBJ2-3; no reliable D call. Germline V CDR1 and CDR2: SGHTS, YDEGEE. The length of the CDR3 is 14 residues. Trimming shortened V by 0 bases and J by 2 bases, and 7 bases separated the two germline ends. CDR3 in amino acids: CASSLGQYTDTQYF. The CDR3 DNA reads as TGTGCCAGCAGCTTGGGGCAGTACACAGATACGCAGTATTTT.

The chain uses TRBV23-1 and TRBJ1-2; tentatively, D is TRBD1 (5 bases). TRBV23-1 qualifies as an ORF whose function is uncertain. This CDR3 region has 18 residues. Trimming stripped 3 bases from V and 0 bases from J, with 20 bases between. The CDR3: CASSQSSLGTLANYGYTF. CDR3 DNA sequence: TGCGCCAGCAGTCAGTCTAGCTTGGGGACTCTAGCTAACTATGGCTACACCTTC.

The J gene is TRBJ1-2, the V gene TRBV20-1; TRBD1 is a possible D gene (6 bases). This CDR3 has 12 amino acids. Germline-derived CDR1 and CDR2 are DFQATT and SNEGSKA (reference sequence). Deletions cut 3 bases from V and 5 bases from J, with 10 bases between. The CDR3 reads CSASPGVYGYTF. DNA for the CDR3: TGCAGTGCTAGTCCAGGGGTATATGGCTACACCTTC.

The V call is TRBV30, the J call TRBJ1-6; possible D gene TRBD1, 5 bases. Trimming removed 1 base from V and 7 bases from J, with 8 bases in between. CDR3 length: 13 residues. Germline V lookup: CDR1 GTSNPN, CDR2 SVGIG (reference sequence). The chain's CDR3 is CAWSGQSNSPLHF. In nucleotides, the CDR3 is TGTGCCTGGAGTGGACAGTCCAATTCACCCCTCCACTTT.

This chain uses TRBV3-1 (or the pseudogene TRBV3-2) with TRBJ2-1; 10 bases align to TRBD2. The CDR3 consists of 15 residues. The V gene's germline CDR1 is LGHDT and CDR2 YNNKEL (reference sequence). Unmatched junction bases numbered 5, after V lost 5 bases and J lost 4 bases. The CDR3 sequence is CASSFSGGKYNEQFF. CDR3 nucleotides: TGTGCCAGCAGCTTTAGCGGGGGGAAGTACAATGAGCAGTTCTTC.

The V gene is TRBV7-9, the J gene TRBJ2-1; TRBD2 might be the D (7 bases). The V and J ends lost 5 bases and 6 bases respectively, with 23 bases between them. The CDR3 has 17 amino acids. CDR1 and CDR2 from the germline V gene are SEHNR and FQNEAQ (reference sequence). The CDR3 loop is CASSRPPKGGAGNEQFF. The CDR3 nucleotides are TGTGCCAGCAGCCGGCCCCCGAAGGGGGGGGCTGGCAATGAGCAGTTCTTC.